The sequence of this T cell receptor beta chain was determined in a study of hypomethylating agent response in myelodysplastic syndrome. The method was immunoSEQ multiplex PCR; TCRdb's version includes in-frame clones alone and lacks a portion of them. The sample has about 4,700 clones, 75% to 90% seen once. Per the germline V gene, CDR1 is SGHTA and CDR2 is FQGNSA. The CDR3 consists of 16 residues. The V gene end was trimmed by 6 bases and the J gene end by 5 bases; junction bases not matched to a gene: 13. The starting material was bone marrow, obtained before or after starting hypomethylating agent treatment for myelodysplastic syndrome (not recorded which). The receptor was derived from a human donor with myelodysplastic syndrome. The V call is TRBV7-2, the J call TRBJ1-1; TRBD1 matches 9 bases. In DNA form, the CDR3 reads TGTGCCAGCAGTCCCCGAACGATCGGGACAGGGACTGAAGCTTTCTTT. This translates into CASSPRTIGTGTEAFF.